These 24 T cell receptor beta chains were sequenced from one sample in a study of T cells after yellow fever vaccination. TCRdb fed the 5' RACE reads into MiXCR, producing one record per CDR3 protein. The sample contains more than 350,000 distinct CDR3 sequences, 11% of which appear only once. The sequencing used PBMCs, collected on the day of the first yellow fever vaccination. The receptors shown here come from a man younger than 30 who received the YFV17D yellow fever vaccine.

This clonotype appeared a few times. The chain links TRBV3-1 to TRBJ2-3; no firm D call. This CDR3 region has 16 residues. From germline, CDR1 is LGHDT and CDR2 YNNKEL (reference sequence). With 3 bases removed from V and 3 bases from J, the gap between germline ends came to 16 bases. The CDR3 here is CASSQMRAPATDTQYF. In DNA, the CDR3 is TGTGCCAGCAGCCAGATGCGAGCCCCGGCAACAGATACGCAGTATTTT.

The sample holds a few counts of this clonotype. V and J are TRBV20-1 and TRBJ2-1; 15 nucleotides line up with TRBD2. Germline trimming cut 5 bases from V and 10 bases from J; bases unmatched to any gene: 12. Germline V gene lookup returns CDR1 DFQATT and CDR2 SNEGSKA (reference sequence). This CDR3 is built from 16 residues. CDR3 amino acids: CSAPLRTSGGGGEQFF. The CDR3 nucleotides read TGCAGTGCTCCCCTCCGGACTAGCGGGGGGGGAGGAGAGCAGTTCTTC.

This clonotype was picked up a small number of times. This chain joins TRBV7-2 and TRBJ2-1, with D perhaps TRBD1 (6 bases). The germline V gene has CDR1 SGHTA and CDR2 FQGNSA. The CDR3 is made up of 12 amino acids. V lost 8 bases to trimming and J lost 8 bases, with 13 bases between them. The CDR3 DNA sequence: TGTGCCAGCGTGCAGGCAGGGGATGAGCAGTTCTTC. As protein: CASVQAGDEQFF.

The sample holds many counts of this clonotype. The J gene is TRBJ2-1, the V gene TRBV4-3, with 10 bases matching TRBD2. This CDR3 comprises 16 residues. Germline CDR1 is LGHNA and CDR2 is YSLEER. The trim removed 0 bases at V and 4 bases at J, leaving 3 bases unmatched. The CDR3 loop is CASSQEVAGGYNEQFF. CDR3 nucleotide sequence: TGCGCCAGCAGCCAAGAGGTAGCGGGGGGTTACAATGAGCAGTTCTTC.

This clonotype was observed at least ten times. V and J are TRBV3-1 and TRBJ2-1, with D possibly being TRBD2 (6 bases). This CDR3 comprises 15 residues. V dropped 4 bases and J dropped 0 bases, with 10 bases sitting between them. Germline CDR1 reads LGHDT; CDR2 reads YNNKEL (reference sequence). CDR3 in amino acids: CASSPTSNSYNEQFF. In nucleotides, the CDR3 is TGTGCCAGCAGCCCGACTAGTAACTCCTACAATGAGCAGTTCTTC.

The V call is TRBV7-9, the J call TRBJ2-1; possibly TRBD1 or TRBD2 for D (5 bases each). The CDR3 covers 14 residues. The ends were cut back, 4 bases at V and 3 bases at J, with 10 bases in the middle. Germline values: CDR1 SEHNR, CDR2 FQNEAQ (reference sequence). For the CDR3, the DNA is TGTGCCAGCAGCTCCGGGACCCGCTACAATGAGCAGTTCTTC. Its protein is CASSSGTRYNEQFF.

The CDR3 DNA reads as TGTGCCAGCAGCACCTTCGGGGGCAGGGCTCAAGAGACCCAGTACTTC. Protein product: CASSTFGGRAQETQYF. The V gene is TRBV7-8, the J gene TRBJ2-5; perhaps D is TRBD1 or TRBD2 (6 bases each). Trimming took off 5 bases at V and 2 bases at J, with 18 bases between the two ends. This CDR3 contains 16 residues. The germline CDR1 and CDR2 sequences are SGHVS and FQNEAQ. The variable domain in full, completed from reference TRBV7-8 and TRBJ2-5, reads GAGVSQSPRYKVAKRGQDVALRCDPISGHVSLFWYQQALGQGPEFLTYFQNEAQLDKSGLPSDRFFAERPEGSVSTLKIQRTQQEDSAVYLCASSTFGGRAQETQYFGPGTRLLVL.

In this sample, this clonotype turned up many times. The chain joins TRBV6-5 to TRBJ2-1; TRBD2 matches at 10 bases. V was pared by 6 bases and J by 0 bases, with 2 bases of the junction left unmatched. The CDR3 sequence is 15 residues long. Per the germline V gene, CDR1 is MNHEY and CDR2 is SVGAGI. The CDR3 nucleotides are TGTGCCAGCAGGTTAGCGGGGGGCTCCTACAATGAGCAGTTCTTC. It yields the protein CASRLAGGSYNEQFF.

This clonotype has a count of ten or more. The chain combines TRBV25-1 with TRBJ2-3; 9 bases fit TRBD1. Germline CDR1 reads MGHDK; CDR2 reads SYGVNS. CDR3 length: 15 amino acids. V shed 3 bases, J shed 4 bases, and the junction held 5 bases outside the gene matches. The CDR3 reads CASSDPGQGADTQYF. CDR3 DNA: TGTGCCAGCAGTGACCCGGGACAGGGAGCAGATACGCAGTATTTT.

There are a few counts of this clonotype. This chain connects TRBV6-1 to TRBJ2-5, with unresolved D. This CDR3 is 16 amino acids long. CDR1 MNHNS and CDR2 SASEGT come from the germline V gene. Trimming cost V 2 bases and J 2 bases, with 15 bases left between them. The CDR3 is CASSEPGSARQETQYF. CDR3 coding DNA: TGTGCCAGCAGTGAACCTGGGTCGGCAAGACAAGAGACCCAGTACTTC.

The rearrangement uses TRBV5-4 and TRBJ2-5; 7 bases are shared with TRBD1. The germline CDR1 and CDR2 sequences are SGHNT and YYREEE (reference sequence). J was trimmed by 3 bases and V by 1 base; bases with no gene match: 6. The CDR3 consists of 15 residues. The CDR3, as DNA: TGTGCCAGCAGCTTGACCTTACAGGGGAAAGAGACCCAGTACTTC. Its protein is CASSLTLQGKETQYF.

This clonotype has only a few counts. V usage is TRBV7-3 and J usage is TRBJ2-5; 8 bases are a match to TRBD2. Germline V CDR1 and CDR2: SGHTA, FQGTGA. This CDR3 has 13 amino acids. V was pared by 5 bases and J by 5 bases, with 4 bases of the junction left unmatched. CDR3 nucleotides: TGTGCCAGCAGCACGGGAGGGTCCGAGACCCAGTACTTC. Translated, it gives CASSTGGSETQYF. The whole variable domain, filled in from reference TRBV7-3 and TRBJ2-5, reads GAGVSQTPSNKVTEKGKYVELRCDPISGHTALYWYRQSLGQGPEFLIYFQGTGAADDSGLPNDRFFAVRPEGSVSTLKIQRTERGDSAVYLCASSTGGSETQYFGPGTRLLVL.

Only a few counts were recorded for this clonotype. The chain recombines TRBV6-1 with TRBJ2-7; no clear D. The germline gives CDR1 MNHNS, CDR2 SASEGT. The V end was cut by 3 bases, the J end by 5 bases, with 11 bases between. This CDR3 contains 13 residues. In DNA, the CDR3 is TGTGCCAGCAGTGAGGGGAATGCCCACGAGCAGTACTTC. It codes for CASSEGNAHEQYF.

Ten or more counts support this clonotype. V gene TRBV7-6 combines with J gene TRBJ2-5, with D possibly matching TRBD2 (5 bases). V shed 3 bases and J shed 5 bases, with 13 bases lying between them. The CDR3 covers 14 residues. Per the germline V gene, CDR1 is SGHVS and CDR2 is FNYEAQ. In nucleotides, the CDR3 is TGTGCCAGCAGCTTCCCGACCCGGAGGGAGACCCAGTACTTC. Translation: CASSFPTRRETQYF. Complete variable domain (other parts from reference TRBV7-6 and TRBJ2-5): GAGVSQSPRYKVTKRGQDVALRCDPISGHVSLYWYRQALGQGPEFLTYFNYEAQQDKSGLPNDRFSAERPEGSISTLTIQRTEQRDSAMYRCASSFPTRRETQYFGPGTRLLVL.

This clonotype was observed at least ten times. An end of the junction does not agree with germline; a read error may underlie this. The chain links TRBV5-6 to TRBJ1-1; D remains ambiguous. The CDR3 is 11 residues long. Germline CDR1 is SGHDT and CDR2 is YYEEEE. CDR3 nucleotides: TGTGCCAGCAGCGGGAGAGGGCGCGAACGGTTT. Translating it yields CASSGRGRERF.

The chain has TRBV5-1 and TRBJ1-5; D unclear. CDR1 and CDR2 from the germline V gene are SGHRS and YFSETQ. The CDR3 totals 18 residues. Trimming shortened V by 0 bases and J by 2 bases, and 18 bases separated the two germline ends. This chain's CDR3 is CASSLGPDYIDGNQPQHF. The DNA of the CDR3 is TGCGCCAGCAGCTTGGGTCCAGATTATATTGATGGCAATCAGCCCCAGCATTTT.

This clonotype was observed a few times. The genes are TRBV24-1 and TRBJ2-1; TRBD2 matches 10 bases. V shed 0 bases and J 9 bases; nucleotides not matched to a gene: 10. Germline assignment: CDR1 KGHDR and CDR2 SFDVKD. The CDR3 extends over 17 amino acids. In nucleotides, the CDR3 is TGTGCCACCAGTGATTTGTCGTCTAGCGGGGGCCCTTTTGAGCAGTTCTTC. Protein product: CATSDLSSSGGPFEQFF.

There are a few counts of this clonotype. This rearrangement joins TRBV4-1 to TRBJ2-1, with D possibly being TRBD1 or TRBD2 (5 bases each). CDR1 is MGHRA, CDR2 YSYEKL, per germline. V dropped 3 bases and J dropped 2 bases, with 17 bases sitting between them. The CDR3 has 17 amino acids. CDR3 region: CASSHEGDAPTYNEQFF. The CDR3 region has the DNA TGCGCCAGCAGCCACGAAGGGGACGCGCCAACCTACAATGAGCAGTTCTTC.

This clonotype has ten or more counts. The CDR3 loop reads CASSQDSGNNEQFF. The CDR3 DNA is TGCGCCAGCAGCCAAGATAGCGGGAACAATGAGCAGTTCTTC. The chain has TRBV4-3 and TRBJ2-1; 8 nucleotides match TRBD2. The CDR3 runs 14 residues. CDR1 is LGHNA, CDR2 YSLEER, per germline. J was trimmed by 5 bases and V by 0 bases; bases with no gene match: 0.

This sequence joins TRBV29-1 and TRBJ2-7, with a weak D call TRBD2 (5 bases). Germline V gene data show CDR1 as SQVTM and CDR2 as ANQGSEA. The CDR3 runs to 12 residues. V lost 2 bases and J 4 bases, leaving 9 bases between the germline ends. This CDR3 is CSVESEGYEQYF. CDR3 bases: TGCAGCGTTGAAAGCGAGGGATACGAGCAGTACTTC.

V is TRBV7-9 and J is TRBJ2-7; D might be TRBD1 or TRBD2, each matching 5 bases. V was cut by 0 bases and J by 3 bases, with 15 bases left in between. Germline V CDR1 and CDR2: SEHNR, FQNEAQ (reference sequence). CDR3 length: 16 amino acids. DNA for the CDR3: TGTGCCAGCAGCTTAGCGCTTGGGGACGTGGGCTACGAGCAGTACTTC. This translates into CASSLALGDVGYEQYF.

This clonotype has only a few counts. V usage is TRBV7-2 and J usage is TRBJ2-1, with 9 bases aligning to TRBD1. CDR3 size: 16 residues. Germline V CDR1 and CDR2: SGHTA, FQGNSA. V shed 5 bases and J 5 bases; nucleotides not matched to a gene: 10. The CDR3 protein is CASSHLPGTGHNEQFF. In DNA form, the CDR3 reads TGTGCCAGCAGCCACCTCCCCGGGACAGGGCACAATGAGCAGTTCTTC.

The rearrangement uses TRBV12-3 or TRBV12-4 and TRBJ2-1; perhaps TRBD2 as D (6 bases). This CDR3 comprises 14 residues. V was clipped by 7 bases and J by 3 bases, with 13 bases between them. The CDR3 loop reads CASTRGLNYNEQFF. CDR3 in DNA: TGTGCCAGCACTAGGGGACTTAACTACAATGAGCAGTTCTTC.

This clonotype was detected a few times. This chain connects TRBV6-2 or TRBV6-3 to TRBJ2-3; 10 bases match TRBD2. Trimming removed 5 bases from V and 3 bases from J; junction bases left unmatched: 5. This CDR3 is built from 15 residues. Germline V lookup: CDR1 MNHEY, CDR2 SVGEGT. CDR3 region: CASSQLAGITDTQYF. DNA for the CDR3: TGTGCCAGCAGTCAACTAGCGGGGATAACAGATACGCAGTATTTT.